Listed below are T cell receptor beta chains from one sample, sequenced in a study of cytomegalovirus exposure and HLA in healthy donors. The repertoire was sequenced with immunoSEQ multiplex PCR; TCRdb's copy has only in-frame clones and lacks some. The sample carries more than 80,000 clones, roughly four fifths recorded once. Sequenced: PBMCs. These TCRs come from a man aged 50 to 60 in good health and CMV-seronegative. Each CDR3 is given with its conserved first and last residue. The D gene is left open where the match is weak. Rows give clone size only sometimes, using once, few, many, or a class for an expanded clone.

J gene: TRBJ1-2; clone size: .; D gene: TRBD1; V gene: TRBV7-2; CDR3 DNA: TGTGCCAGCAGCTTGTATCAGGGGGCGACTAACTATGGCTACACCTTC; CDR3 protein: CASSLYQGATNYGYTF
J gene: TRBJ1-5; clone size: .; D gene: TRBD1; V gene: TRBV4-3; CDR3 DNA: TGCGCCAGCAGCCAAGATCTCCAGGGGGCAGATCAGCCCCAGCATTTT; CDR3 protein: CASSQDLQGADQPQHF
J gene: TRBJ2-5; clone size: .; D gene: TRBD1; V gene: TRBV19; CDR3 DNA: TGTGCCAGTAGCGCTCCGGGACAGGGTAGGCAGACCCAGTACTTC; CDR3 protein: CASSAPGQGRQTQYF
J gene: TRBJ2-3; clone size: .; D gene: .; V gene: TRBV7-3; CDR3 DNA: TGTGCCAGCAGCTCCGCGGGGGCCAGCACAGATACGCAGTATTTT; CDR3 protein: CASSSAGASTDTQYF
J gene: TRBJ1-1; clone size: once; D gene: .; V gene: TRBV29-1; CDR3 DNA: TGCAGCCCTAGAGGGCTTTATGGGAACACTGAAGCTTTCTTT; CDR3 protein: CSPRGLYGNTEAFF
J gene: TRBJ2-5; clone size: .; D gene: .; V gene: TRBV7-3; CDR3 DNA: TGTGCCAGCAGCTTAATGGGGCATTCCAGAGAGACCCAGTACTTC; CDR3 protein: CASSLMGHSRETQYF
J gene: TRBJ1-1; clone size: .; D gene: TRBD1; V gene: TRBV6-4; CDR3 DNA: TGTGCCAGCAGTGTCGACCGGGACAGAGACACTGAAGCTTTCTTT; CDR3 protein: CASSVDRDRDTEAFF
J gene: TRBJ1-1; clone size: .; D gene: TRBD1; V gene: TRBV12-5; CDR3 DNA: TGTGCTAGTGGGGCGGACAGGACTAACACTGAAGCTTTCTTT; CDR3 protein: CASGADRTNTEAFF
J gene: TRBJ2-2; clone size: .; D gene: .; V gene: TRBV6-4; CDR3 DNA: TGTGCCAGCAGTAATACAGGGACAGGGGAGCTGTTTTTT; CDR3 protein: CASSNTGTGELFF
J gene: TRBJ2-3; clone size: .; D gene: TRBD1; V gene: TRBV5-4; CDR3 DNA: TGTGCCAGCAGCTATTGGACAGGGGGGGCTAGCACAGATACGCAGTATTTT; CDR3 protein: CASSYWTGGASTDTQYF
J gene: TRBJ2-3; clone size: few; D gene: .; V gene: TRBV5-6; CDR3 DNA: TGTGCCAGCAGCCCAGGGGGGCCAGATACGCAGTATTTT; CDR3 protein: CASSPGGPDTQYF
J gene: TRBJ1-2; clone size: .; D gene: .; V gene: TRBV11-1; CDR3 DNA: TGTGCCAGCACGAATACGGGGGGAACCTATGGCTACACCTTC; CDR3 protein: CASTNTGGTYGYTF
J gene: TRBJ1-6; clone size: few; D gene: .; V gene: TRBV6-5; CDR3 DNA: TGTGCCAGCAGTTACACGGATTCACCCCTCCACTTT; CDR3 protein: CASSYTDSPLHF
J gene: TRBJ1-1; clone size: .; D gene: .; V gene: TRBV6-1; CDR3 DNA: TGTGCCAGCAGTGAATGGCTTTCCGGGGTGGCTGAAGCTTTCTTT; CDR3 protein: CASSEWLSGVAEAFF
J gene: TRBJ2-7; clone size: .; D gene: TRBD1; V gene: TRBV19; CDR3 DNA: TGTGCCAGTAGTATAGGGGGACAGGGTGTCGAGCAGTACTTC; CDR3 protein: CASSIGGQGVEQYF
J gene: TRBJ2-7; clone size: .; D gene: .; V gene: TRBV7-2; CDR3 DNA: TGTGCCAGCAGCTTGGAGAGCAGGGGATTCTACGAGCAGTACTTC; CDR3 protein: CASSLESRGFYEQYF
J gene: TRBJ2-5; clone size: .; D gene: .; V gene: TRBV6-6; CDR3 DNA: TGTGCCAGCAGTTATTATAGGACGGCGGCGGGGGAGACCCAGTACTTC; CDR3 protein: CASSYYRTAAGETQYF
J gene: TRBJ2-1; clone size: once; D gene: TRBD2; V gene: TRBV2; CDR3 DNA: TGTGCCAGCACGGCGGGGGGAGGAAACAATGAGCAGTTCTTC; CDR3 protein: CASTAGGGNNEQFF
J gene: TRBJ1-5; clone size: .; D gene: TRBD1; V gene: TRBV7-2; CDR3 DNA: TGTGCCAGCAGCTTAGGGACAGGGGACCATCAGCCCCAGCATTTT; CDR3 protein: CASSLGTGDHQPQHF
J gene: TRBJ1-4; clone size: .; D gene: .; V gene: TRBV18; CDR3 DNA: TGTGCCAGCTCACCACGCAGGGAGGCTTATGAAAAACTGTTTTTT; CDR3 protein: CASSPRREAYEKLFF
J gene: TRBJ2-6; clone size: .; D gene: .; V gene: TRBV6-1; CDR3 DNA: TGTGCCAGCAGTATAACTGTCTCTGGGGCCAACGTCCTGACTTTC; CDR3 protein: CASSITVSGANVLTF
J gene: TRBJ1-1; clone size: .; D gene: TRBD1; V gene: TRBV19; CDR3 DNA: TGTGCCAGTAGTGAGGGACAGCAGAACACTGAAGCTTTCTTT; CDR3 protein: CASSEGQQNTEAFF
J gene: TRBJ1-2; clone size: .; D gene: TRBD1; V gene: TRBV7-2; CDR3 DNA: TGTGCCAGCAGCTTGGGGACAGGGGGTGATGGCTACACCTTC; CDR3 protein: CASSLGTGGDGYTF
J gene: TRBJ1-4; clone size: .; D gene: .; V gene: TRBV12-2; CDR3 DNA: TGTGCAAGTCGCTTGGGTGGGGGGGATGAAAAACTGTTTTTT; CDR3 protein: CASRLGGGDEKLFF
J gene: TRBJ1-5; clone size: .; D gene: .; V gene: TRBV5-8; CDR3 DNA: TGTGCCAGCAGCGAGGACATTAGGGTCCTCAATCAGCCCCAGCATTTT; CDR3 protein: CASSEDIRVLNQPQHF
J gene: TRBJ1-1; clone size: few; D gene: .; V gene: TRBV7-2; CDR3 DNA: TGTGCCAGCAGCCCCCGGTCCGACAGGGAAGCTTTCTTT; CDR3 protein: CASSPRSDREAFF
J gene: TRBJ2-5; clone size: .; D gene: TRBD2; V gene: TRBV7-2; CDR3 DNA: TGTGCCAGCAGCTTACGGGCTAGCGGGGAGACCCAGTACTTC; CDR3 protein: CASSLRASGETQYF
J gene: TRBJ1-1; clone size: .; D gene: .; V gene: TRBV19; CDR3 DNA: TGTGCCAGTAGAGAGGCAGGGGTGAGTCCTGAAGCTTTCTTT; CDR3 protein: CASREAGVSPEAFF
J gene: TRBJ2-1; clone size: .; D gene: .; V gene: TRBV4-2; CDR3 DNA: TGTGCCAGCAGCCAAAGAAGGGGGTACAATGAGCAGTTCTTC; CDR3 protein: CASSQRRGYNEQFF
J gene: TRBJ2-7; clone size: once; D gene: .; V gene: TRBV11-2; CDR3 DNA: TGTGCCAGCAGCCCCACCTCCAGGGTAGCGTACTTC; CDR3 protein: CASSPTSRVAYF
J gene: TRBJ1-2; clone size: .; D gene: .; V gene: TRBV30; CDR3 DNA: TGTGCCTGGAGTGTGGGGGGTGGCTACACCTTC; CDR3 protein: CAWSVGGGYTF
J gene: TRBJ2-7; clone size: .; D gene: TRBD1; V gene: TRBV29-1; CDR3 DNA: TGCAGCGCCCGGGACAGGGTTGACCACGAGCAGTACTTC; CDR3 protein: CSARDRVDHEQYF
J gene: TRBJ1-4; clone size: .; D gene: TRBD1; V gene: TRBV10-1; CDR3 DNA: TGCGCCAGCAGCCCCGGGACAGTAAATGAAAAACTGTTTTTT; CDR3 protein: CASSPGTVNEKLFF
J gene: TRBJ2-3; clone size: few; D gene: .; V gene: TRBV5-4; CDR3 DNA: TGTGCCAGCAGCTCGGACACCCAAGATACGCAGTATTTT; CDR3 protein: CASSSDTQDTQYF
J gene: TRBJ1-6; clone size: .; D gene: .; V gene: TRBV28; CDR3 DNA: TGTGCCAGCAGTTTTTTCAGGGCTAGGAATTCACCCCTCCACTTT; CDR3 protein: CASSFFRARNSPLHF
J gene: TRBJ1-5; clone size: .; D gene: .; V gene: TRBV15; CDR3 DNA: TGTGCCACCAGCAGAGGGACACTGGGGTTCAATCAGCCCCAGCATTTT; CDR3 protein: CATSRGTLGFNQPQHF
J gene: TRBJ2-3; clone size: .; D gene: TRBD2; V gene: TRBV7-2; CDR3 DNA: TGTGCCAGCAGCTTAGGGACTAGCGGGGCCCTCACAGATACGCAGTATTTT; CDR3 protein: CASSLGTSGALTDTQYF
J gene: TRBJ1-2; clone size: .; D gene: TRBD1; V gene: TRBV27; CDR3 DNA: TGTGCCAGCAGTTTATTAGAGGCTGGGACAGGGACTTTGGATGGCTACACCTTC; CDR3 protein: CASSLLEAGTGTLDGYTF
J gene: TRBJ1-1; clone size: .; D gene: .; V gene: TRBV6-5; CDR3 DNA: TGTGCCAGCAGTGGAACCAGGGGGAACACTGAAGCTTTCTTT; CDR3 protein: CASSGTRGNTEAFF
J gene: TRBJ1-5; clone size: .; D gene: .; V gene: TRBV27; CDR3 DNA: TGTGCCAGCAGTTTATCGGGAGCCGTGGGTTGGCCCCAGCATTTT; CDR3 protein: CASSLSGAVGWPQHF
J gene: TRBJ2-1; clone size: once; D gene: TRBD2; V gene: TRBV27; CDR3 DNA: TGTGCCACCCGGACTAGCGGGGACCCCGGCAGCTCCTACAATGAGCAGTTCTTC; CDR3 protein: CATRTSGDPGSSYNEQFF
J gene: TRBJ2-2; clone size: few; D gene: .; V gene: TRBV11-2; CDR3 DNA: TGTGCCAGCAGCTTTCGGGGGACAGACAGTTCGGGCACCGGGGAGCTGTTTTTT; CDR3 protein: CASSFRGTDSSGTGELFF
J gene: TRBJ1-3; clone size: .; D gene: TRBD1; V gene: TRBV18; CDR3 DNA: TGTGCCAGCTCACGGGACAGCTCTGGAAACACCATATATTTT; CDR3 protein: CASSRDSSGNTIYF
J gene: TRBJ2-7; clone size: .; D gene: .; V gene: TRBV19; CDR3 DNA: TGTGCCAGTAGTATAGCCGCAAGGGACAACGAGCAGTACTTC; CDR3 protein: CASSIAARDNEQYF
J gene: TRBJ1-1; clone size: .; D gene: .; V gene: TRBV7-9; CDR3 DNA: TGTTCCGGGGTACGAGGTGAAACTGAAGCTTTCTTT; CDR3 protein: CSGVRGETEAFF
J gene: TRBJ1-2; clone size: .; D gene: TRBD1; V gene: TRBV27; CDR3 DNA: TGTGCCAGCAGTTCTGGACAGGGCCTTAGCTATGGCTACACCTTC; CDR3 protein: CASSSGQGLSYGYTF
J gene: TRBJ1-5; clone size: .; D gene: .; V gene: TRBV4-1; CDR3 DNA: TGCGCCAGCAGCCAAGTTTTTGGGGAGAATCAGCCCCAGCATTTT; CDR3 protein: CASSQVFGENQPQHF
J gene: TRBJ2-3; clone size: .; D gene: TRBD2; V gene: TRBV19; CDR3 DNA: TGTGCCAGTAGTACGCCTAGCGGGGGCACAGATACGCAGTATTTT; CDR3 protein: CASSTPSGGTDTQYF
J gene: TRBJ1-5; clone size: .; D gene: .; V gene: TRBV19; CDR3 DNA: TGTGCCAGTAGTATTACAGCAAATCAGCCCCAGCATTTT; CDR3 protein: CASSITANQPQHF
J gene: TRBJ1-4; clone size: .; D gene: TRBD1; V gene: TRBV9; CDR3 DNA: TGTGCCAGCAGCCCTGGGACAGGGGGGATTCCGGGAGAAAAACTGTTTTTT; CDR3 protein: CASSPGTGGIPGEKLFF
J gene: TRBJ2-3; clone size: once; D gene: .; V gene: TRBV18; CDR3 DNA: TGTGCCAGCTCACCACCGGTAGCGCCCATCCCAGATACGCAGTATTTT; CDR3 protein: CASSPPVAPIPDTQYF
J gene: TRBJ2-5; clone size: .; D gene: TRBD1; V gene: TRBV28; CDR3 DNA: TGTGCCAGCAGTTCGGGGGACAGGAGTCGAGAGACCCAGTACTTC; CDR3 protein: CASSSGDRSRETQYF
J gene: TRBJ2-3; clone size: once; D gene: .; V gene: TRBV28; CDR3 DNA: TGTGCCAGCAGCCCTCACCTAGCTGGGGCAGATACGCAGTATTTT; CDR3 protein: CASSPHLAGADTQYF